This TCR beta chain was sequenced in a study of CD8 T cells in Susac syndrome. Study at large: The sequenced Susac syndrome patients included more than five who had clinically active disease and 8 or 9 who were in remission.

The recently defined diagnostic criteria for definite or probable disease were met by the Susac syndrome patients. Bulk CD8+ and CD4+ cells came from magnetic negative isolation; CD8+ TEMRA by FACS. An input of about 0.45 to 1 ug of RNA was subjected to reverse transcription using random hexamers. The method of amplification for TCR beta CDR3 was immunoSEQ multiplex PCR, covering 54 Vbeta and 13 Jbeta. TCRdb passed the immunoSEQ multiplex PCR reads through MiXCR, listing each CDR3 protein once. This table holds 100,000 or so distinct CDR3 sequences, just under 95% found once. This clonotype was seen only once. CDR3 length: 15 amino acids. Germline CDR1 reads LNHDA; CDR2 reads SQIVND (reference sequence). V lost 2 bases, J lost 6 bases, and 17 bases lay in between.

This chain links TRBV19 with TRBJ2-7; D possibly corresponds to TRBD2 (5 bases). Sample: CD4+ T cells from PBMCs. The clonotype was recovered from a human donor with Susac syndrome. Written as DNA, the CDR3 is TGTGCCAGTAGTATAAGATGGACTCTCGCCGGCGAGCAGTACTTC. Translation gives CASSIRWTLAGEQYF.